This T cell receptor (beta chain) originates from a study of molecular identifiers for immune sequencing clone quantification. TCRdb independently ran MiXCR on the PCR reads; one entry per CDR3 protein. The table includes a few hundred thousand distinct CDR3 sequences, roughly 24% detected once. Sorting isolated naive CD8 T cells as CD8+CD4-CCR7+CD45RA+ events. Remarks on this clonotype: Its antigen is currently unknown. Likely a read error: the CDR3 ends without its conserved phenylalanine or tryptophan.

Points from the study as a whole: For effector cells, clones above 20 RNA copies held over 99% of molecules; for naive cells, under 1%.

V was cut by 0 bases and J by 4 bases, with 7 bases left in between. This CDR3 has 15 amino acids. Germline V gene sequence: CDR1 MNHEY, CDR2 SMNVEV (reference sequence). The sample comprised naive CD8+ T cells from blood, with Jurkat cell RNA spiked in. Stated subset: FACS-sorted CD8+CD4-CCR7+CD45RA+ naive T cells. This sequence was found in a human donor in good health. Some libraries in this study had Jurkat cell RNA spiked in. The chain carries TRBV27 and TRBJ2-6; TRBD1 is a possible D gene (6 bases). In nucleotides, the CDR3 is TGTGCCAGCAGTTTATCCGGGACAGGGGCCAACGTCCTGACTCTC. It specifies CASSLSGTGANVLTL.